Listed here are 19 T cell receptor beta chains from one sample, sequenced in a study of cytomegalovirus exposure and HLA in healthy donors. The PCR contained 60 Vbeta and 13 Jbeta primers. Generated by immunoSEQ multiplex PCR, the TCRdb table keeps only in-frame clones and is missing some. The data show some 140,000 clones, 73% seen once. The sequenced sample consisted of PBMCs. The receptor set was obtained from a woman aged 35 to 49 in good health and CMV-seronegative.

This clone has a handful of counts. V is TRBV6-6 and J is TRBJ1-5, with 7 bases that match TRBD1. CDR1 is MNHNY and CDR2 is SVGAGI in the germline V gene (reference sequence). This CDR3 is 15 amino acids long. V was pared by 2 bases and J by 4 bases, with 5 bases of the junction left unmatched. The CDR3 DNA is TGTGCCAGCAGTTACGACGGGACAGAAAATCAGCCCCAGCATTTT. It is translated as CASSYDGTENQPQHF.

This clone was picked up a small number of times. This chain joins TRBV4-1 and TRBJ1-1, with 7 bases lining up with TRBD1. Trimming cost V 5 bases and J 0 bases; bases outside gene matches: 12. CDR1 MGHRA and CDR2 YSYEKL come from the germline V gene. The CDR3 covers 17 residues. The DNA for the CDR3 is TGCGCCAGCAGCGCCGGGGGAGCGGACAGGATGAACACTGAAGCTTTCTTT. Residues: CASSAGGADRMNTEAFF.

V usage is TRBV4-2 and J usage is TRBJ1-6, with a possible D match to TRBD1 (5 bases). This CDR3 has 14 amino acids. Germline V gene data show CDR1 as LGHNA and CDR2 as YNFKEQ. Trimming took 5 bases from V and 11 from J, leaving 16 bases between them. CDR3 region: CASSSPGNRAPLHF. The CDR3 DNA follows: TGTGCCAGCAGCTCTCCAGGGAACCGTGCACCCCTCCACTTT.

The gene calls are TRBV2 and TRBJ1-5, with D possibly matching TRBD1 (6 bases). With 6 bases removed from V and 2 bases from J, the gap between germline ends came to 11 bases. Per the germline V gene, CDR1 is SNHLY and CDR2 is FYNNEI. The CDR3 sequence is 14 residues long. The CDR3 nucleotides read TGTGCCAGCAGAGCAAGGACAGGCAATCAGCCCCAGCATTTT. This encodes CASRARTGNQPQHF.

For the CDR3, the DNA is TGCGCCAGCAGCCAAGTCGTCCAGCAGCCCCAGCATTTT. It is translated as CASSQVVQQPQHF. The V and J genes are TRBV4-1 and TRBJ1-5, with D uncertain. CDR3 length equals 13 residues. Germline CDR1 and CDR2: MGHRA and YSYEKL. V gave up 1 base and J gave up 7 bases, with 8 bases separating them.

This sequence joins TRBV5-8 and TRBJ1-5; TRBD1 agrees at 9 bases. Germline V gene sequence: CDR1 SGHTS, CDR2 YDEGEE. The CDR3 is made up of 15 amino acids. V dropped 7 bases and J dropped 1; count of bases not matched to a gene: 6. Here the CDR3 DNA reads TGTGCCAGCTTGGGGACAGGGAACAGCAATCAGCCCCAGCATTTT. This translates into CASLGTGNSNQPQHF.

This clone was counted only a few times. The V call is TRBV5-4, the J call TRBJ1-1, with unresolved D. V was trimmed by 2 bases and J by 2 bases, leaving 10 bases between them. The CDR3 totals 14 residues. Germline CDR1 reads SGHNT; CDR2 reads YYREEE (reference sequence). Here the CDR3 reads CASSFRAYNTEAFF. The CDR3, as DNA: TGTGCCAGCAGCTTCCGAGCTTATAACACTGAAGCTTTCTTT.

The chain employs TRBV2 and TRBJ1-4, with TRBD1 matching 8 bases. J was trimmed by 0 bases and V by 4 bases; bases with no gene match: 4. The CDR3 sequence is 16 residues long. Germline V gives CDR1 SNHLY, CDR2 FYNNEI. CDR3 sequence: CASSGRQGPTNEKLFF. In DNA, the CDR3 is TGTGCCAGCAGTGGTAGACAGGGGCCAACTAATGAAAAACTGTTTTTT.

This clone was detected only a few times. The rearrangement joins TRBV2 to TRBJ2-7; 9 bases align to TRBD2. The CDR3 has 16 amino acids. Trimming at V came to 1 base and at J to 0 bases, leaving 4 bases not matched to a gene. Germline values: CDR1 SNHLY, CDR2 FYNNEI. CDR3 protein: CASSEGERGDSYEQYF. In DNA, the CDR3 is TGTGCCAGCAGTGAAGGGGAGCGGGGGGACTCCTACGAGCAGTACTTC. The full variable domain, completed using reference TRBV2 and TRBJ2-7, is EPEVTQTPSHQVTQMGQEVILRCVPISNHLYFYWYRQILGQKVEFLVSFYNNEISEKSEIFDDQFSVERPDGSNFTLKIRSTKLEDSAMYFCASSEGERGDSYEQYFGPGTRLTVT.

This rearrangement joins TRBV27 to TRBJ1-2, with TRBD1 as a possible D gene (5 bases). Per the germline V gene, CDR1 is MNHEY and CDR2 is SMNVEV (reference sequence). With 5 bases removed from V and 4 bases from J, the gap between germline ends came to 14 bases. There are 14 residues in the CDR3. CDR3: CASSLDSLGYGYTF. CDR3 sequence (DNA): TGTGCCAGCAGTCTAGACAGTCTTGGCTATGGCTACACCTTC.

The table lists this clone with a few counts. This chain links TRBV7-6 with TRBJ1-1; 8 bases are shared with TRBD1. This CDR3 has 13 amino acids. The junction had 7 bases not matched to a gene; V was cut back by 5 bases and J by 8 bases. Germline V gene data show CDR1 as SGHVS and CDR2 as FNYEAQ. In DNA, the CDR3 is TGTGCCAGCAGCGCGCAGGGGGCGGAAGAAGCTTTCTTT. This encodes CASSAQGAEEAFF.

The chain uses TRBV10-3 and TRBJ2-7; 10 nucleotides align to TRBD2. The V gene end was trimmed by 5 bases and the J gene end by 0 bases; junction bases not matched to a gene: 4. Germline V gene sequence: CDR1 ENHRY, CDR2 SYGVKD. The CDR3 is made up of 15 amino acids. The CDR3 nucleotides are TGTGCCATCAGTTCGACTAGCGGGTTCTCCTACGAGCAGTACTTC. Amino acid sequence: CAISSTSGFSYEQYF.

CDR3 DNA: TGTGCCATCAGTGATCCCACCGCAGATGTCTATGGCTACACCTTC. Protein sequence: CAISDPTADVYGYTF. This chain connects TRBV10-3 to TRBJ1-2, with D unclear. V was cut by 3 bases and J by 4 bases, with 15 bases left in between. Germline assignment: CDR1 ENHRY and CDR2 SYGVKD. The CDR3 runs 15 residues.

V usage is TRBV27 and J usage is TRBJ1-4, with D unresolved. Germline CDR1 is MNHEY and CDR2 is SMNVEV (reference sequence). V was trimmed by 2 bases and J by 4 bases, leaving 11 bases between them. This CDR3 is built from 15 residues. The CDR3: CASSLGSEDNEKLFF. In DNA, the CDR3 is TGTGCCAGCAGTTTAGGATCGGAGGATAATGAAAAACTGTTTTTT.

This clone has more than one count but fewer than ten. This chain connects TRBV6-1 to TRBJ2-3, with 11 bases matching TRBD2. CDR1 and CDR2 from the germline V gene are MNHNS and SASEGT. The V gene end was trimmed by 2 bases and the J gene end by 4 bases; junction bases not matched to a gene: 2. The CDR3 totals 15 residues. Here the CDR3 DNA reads TGTGCCAGCAGTGAATTTAGCGGGGGGGCAGATACGCAGTATTTT. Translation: CASSEFSGGADTQYF.

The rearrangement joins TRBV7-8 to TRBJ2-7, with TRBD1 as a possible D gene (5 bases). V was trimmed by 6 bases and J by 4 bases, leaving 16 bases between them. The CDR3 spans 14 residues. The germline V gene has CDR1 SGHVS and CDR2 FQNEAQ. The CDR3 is CASRFGRGWYEQYF. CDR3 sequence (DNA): TGTGCCAGCAGATTCGGAAGGGGTTGGTACGAGCAGTACTTC.

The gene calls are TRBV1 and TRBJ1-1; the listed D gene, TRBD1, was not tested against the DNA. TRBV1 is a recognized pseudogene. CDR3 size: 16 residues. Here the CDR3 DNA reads TGCACCAGCAGCCCGTCGACAGGGGACACGAACACTGAAGCTTTCTTT. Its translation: CTSSPSTGDTNTEAFF.

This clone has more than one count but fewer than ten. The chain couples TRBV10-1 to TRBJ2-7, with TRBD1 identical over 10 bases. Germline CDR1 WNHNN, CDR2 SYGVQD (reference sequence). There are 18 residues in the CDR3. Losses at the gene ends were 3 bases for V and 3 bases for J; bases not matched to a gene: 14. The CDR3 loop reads CASSDKTGGLQYRYEQYV. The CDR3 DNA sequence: TGCGCCAGCAGTGACAAGACAGGGGGCCTGCAATACCGCTACGAGCAGTACGTC.

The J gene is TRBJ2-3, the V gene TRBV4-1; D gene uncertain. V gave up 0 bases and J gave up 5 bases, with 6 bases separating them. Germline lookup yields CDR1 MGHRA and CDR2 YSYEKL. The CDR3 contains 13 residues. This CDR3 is CASSQEPRDTQYF. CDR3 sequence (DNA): TGCGCCAGCAGCCAAGAACCGCGAGATACGCAGTATTTT.